This TCR beta chain was sequenced during a study of cytomegalovirus exposure and HLA in healthy donors. Study findings and constraints: Both high specificity and high sensitivity reportedly marked the classifier's diagnosis of cytomegalovirus status.

This clone appeared a few times. The antigen is unknown. With 60 Vbeta and 13 Jbeta primers, the PCR was carried out. TCRdb keeps only in-frame clones here, not all; method: immunoSEQ multiplex PCR. The table includes approximately 190,000 clones, about four fifths detected once. Donors had nominal health at sampling but likely had unrecorded immune exposures. Germline V gene sequence: CDR1 MNHNS, CDR2 SASEGT. CDR3 length: 15 residues. Trimming removed 5 bases from V and 8 bases from J; junction bases left unmatched: 12. The sample taken for sequencing was PBMCs. This receptor was taken from a woman aged 25 to 39 in good health and CMV-seropositive. The rearrangement links TRBV6-1 to TRBJ1-2; the match to TRBD1 covers 9 bases. The CDR3 coding sequence is TGTGCCAGCAGTCAGACAGGGGGAAACCTATACGGCTACACCTTC. Translating it yields CASSQTGGNLYGYTF.